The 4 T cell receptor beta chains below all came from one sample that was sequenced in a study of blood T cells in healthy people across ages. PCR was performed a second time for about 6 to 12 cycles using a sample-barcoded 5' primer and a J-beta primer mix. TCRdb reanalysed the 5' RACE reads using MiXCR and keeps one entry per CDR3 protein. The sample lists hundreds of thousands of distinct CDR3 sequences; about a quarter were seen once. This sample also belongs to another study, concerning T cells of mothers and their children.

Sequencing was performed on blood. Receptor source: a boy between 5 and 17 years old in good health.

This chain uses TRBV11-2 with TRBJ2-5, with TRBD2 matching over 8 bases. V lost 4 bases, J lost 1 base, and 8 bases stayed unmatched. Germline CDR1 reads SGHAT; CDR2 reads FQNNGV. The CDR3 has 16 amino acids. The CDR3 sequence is CASSSRGSGAQETQYF. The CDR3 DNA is TGTGCCAGCAGCTCACGCGGTAGCGGGGCCCAAGAGACCCAGTACTTC. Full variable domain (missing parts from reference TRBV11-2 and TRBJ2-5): EAGVAQSPRYKIIEKRQSVAFWCNPISGHATLYWYQQILGQGPKLLIQFQNNGVVDDSQLPKDRFSAERLKGVDSTLKIQPAKLEDSAVYLCASSSRGSGAQETQYFGPGTRLLVL.

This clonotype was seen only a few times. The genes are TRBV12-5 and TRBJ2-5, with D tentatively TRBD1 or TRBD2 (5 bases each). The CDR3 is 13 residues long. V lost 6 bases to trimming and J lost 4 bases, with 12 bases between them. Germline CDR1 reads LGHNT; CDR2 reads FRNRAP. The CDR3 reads CASGWDRGETQYF. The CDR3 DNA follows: TGTGCTAGTGGCTGGGACCGGGGAGAGACCCAGTACTTC.

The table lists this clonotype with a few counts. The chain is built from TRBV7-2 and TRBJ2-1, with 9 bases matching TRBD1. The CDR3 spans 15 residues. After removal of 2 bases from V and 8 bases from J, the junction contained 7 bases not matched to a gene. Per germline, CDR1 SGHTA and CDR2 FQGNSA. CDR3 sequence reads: CASSLRDRVRHEQFF. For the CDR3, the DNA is TGTGCCAGCAGCTTACGGGACAGGGTCCGGCATGAGCAGTTCTTC.

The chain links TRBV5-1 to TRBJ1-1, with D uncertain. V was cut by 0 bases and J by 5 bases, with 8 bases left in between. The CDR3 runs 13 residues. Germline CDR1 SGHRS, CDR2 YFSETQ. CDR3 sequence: CASSLEELTEAFF. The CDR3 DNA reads TGCGCCAGCAGCTTGGAGGAACTAACTGAAGCTTTCTTT.